Following are 27 T cell receptor beta chains from one sample sequenced in a study of technical replicates of blood from a handful of donors. Sequencing used immunoSEQ multiplex PCR; TCRdb keeps in-frame clones, though not all of them. The data show roughly 81,000 clones, with about 97% seen just once and less than 0.2% held by the top ten. Material: T cells isolated from PBMCs. Receptor source: a human donor in good health.

The chain couples TRBV19 to TRBJ1-5, with 10 bases aligning to TRBD1. The CDR3 is 18 residues long. Germline CDR1 LNHDA, CDR2 SQIVND (reference sequence). V dropped 10 bases and J dropped 2; count of bases not matched to a gene: 17. The CDR3 DNA sequence: TGTGCCACCAAAGGAAGGGACTATGGGACAGGGGGCAATCAGCCCCAGCATTTT. It encodes CATKGRDYGTGGNQPQHF.

This rearrangement joins TRBV5-1 to TRBJ2-3; D may be TRBD2 (5 bases). This CDR3 is 16 amino acids long. Germline assignment: CDR1 SGHRS and CDR2 YFSETQ. Deletions cut 4 bases from V and 0 bases from J, with 15 bases between. CDR3 sequence reads: CASSAGVRTSTDTQYF. In DNA, the CDR3 is TGCGCCAGCAGCGCCGGGGTCCGAACTAGCACAGATACGCAGTATTTT.

The chain carries TRBV19 and TRBJ1-5; tentative D call: TRBD1 (5 bases). Trimming cost V 3 bases and J 7 bases, with 10 bases left between them. CDR3 length: 13 residues. Germline CDR1 and CDR2: LNHDA and SQIVND (reference sequence). The CDR3 bases are TGTGCCAGTAGTATCTCAGGGTTCCAGCCCCAGCATTTT. Translation: CASSISGFQPQHF.

The rearrangement uses TRBV18 and TRBJ1-2; a possible D gene is TRBD1 (6 bases). Germline values: CDR1 KGHSH, CDR2 LQKENI. V dropped 0 bases and J dropped 5 bases, with 19 bases sitting between them. The CDR3 has 17 residues. The chain's CDR3 is CASSPPSSPDRRYGYTF. The CDR3 bases are TGTGCCAGCTCACCACCGTCTTCCCCAGACAGGCGGTATGGCTACACCTTC.

The V and J genes are TRBV5-1 and TRBJ2-1; 8 bases are a match to TRBD2. CDR1 is SGHRS, CDR2 YFSETQ, per germline. The CDR3 has 15 amino acids. V shed 3 bases, J shed 12 bases, and the junction held 14 bases outside the gene matches. CDR3 in DNA: TGCGCCAGCAGCTCCGTGAGCGGGGGCCCACCACGGCAGTTCTTC. Translating gives CASSSVSGGPPRQFF.

J is TRBJ2-7 and V is TRBV5-4, with 7 bases fitting TRBD1. The V segment lost 5 bases and the J segment 0 bases; nucleotides outside the gene matches: 5. Germline lookup yields CDR1 SGHNT and CDR2 YYREEE (reference sequence). The CDR3 runs to 14 residues. CDR3 sequence: CASRAGTDSYEQYF. For the CDR3, the DNA is TGTGCCAGCAGAGCCGGGACAGACTCCTACGAGCAGTACTTC. Supplemented by reference TRBV5-4 and TRBJ2-7, the full variable domain reads ETGVTQSPTHLIKTRGQQVTLRCSSQSGHNTVSWYQQALGQGPQFIFQYYREEENGRGNFPPRFSGLQFPNYSSELNVNALELDDSALYLCASRAGTDSYEQYFGPGTRLTVT.

This chain's CDR3 is CASSIWGTGDEKLFF. CDR3 coding DNA: TGCGCCAGCAGCATCTGGGGGACAGGGGACGAAAAACTGTTTTTT. The chain has TRBV5-1 and TRBJ1-4; 10 bases agree with TRBD1. In germline, CDR1 is SGHRS, CDR2 YFSETQ. Germline trimming cut 4 bases from V and 8 bases from J; bases unmatched to any gene: 8. CDR3 length: 15 amino acids. Variable domain in full (rest from reference TRBV5-1 and TRBJ1-4): KAGVTQTPRYLIKTRGQQVTLSCSPISGHRSVSWYQQTPGQGLQFLFEYFSETQRNKGNFPGRFSGRQFSNSRSEMNVSTLELGDSALYLCASSIWGTGDEKLFFGSGTQLSVL.

J is TRBJ2-1 and V is TRBV2; TRBD2 agrees at 13 bases. This CDR3 contains 19 residues. CDR1 is SNHLY, CDR2 FYNNEI, per germline. The junction had 13 bases not matched to a gene; V was cut back by 5 bases and J by 3 bases. The CDR3 region is CASSPGLAGDRDVYNEQFF. CDR3 DNA sequence: TGTGCCAGCAGTCCCGGACTAGCGGGGGACAGGGACGTCTACAATGAGCAGTTCTTC.

V gene TRBV7-9 combines with J gene TRBJ1-4, with 8 bases matching TRBD1. The CDR3 length is 15 residues. Germline trimming cut 4 bases from V and 5 bases from J; bases unmatched to any gene: 6. The germline V gene has CDR1 SEHNR and CDR2 FQNEAQ (reference sequence). Written as DNA, the CDR3 is TGTGCCAGCAGCTACGGACAGGGCGTCAATGAAAAACTGTTTTTT. It codes for CASSYGQGVNEKLFF.

The chain employs TRBV15 and TRBJ1-1; 9 positions match TRBD1. Per germline, CDR1 LNHNV and CDR2 YYDKDF (reference sequence). The ends lost 0 bases at V and 1 base at J; junction bases unmatched: 6. The CDR3 sequence is 17 residues long. CDR3 bases: TGTGCCACCAGCAGAGACCGGGACAGGGACTGGAACACTGAAGCTTTCTTT. It yields the protein CATSRDRDRDWNTEAFF.

The genes are TRBV7-2 and TRBJ2-1; 8 positions match TRBD2. There are 16 residues in the CDR3. Germline CDR1 and CDR2: SGHTA and FQGNSA. The junction had 6 bases not matched to a gene; V was cut back by 5 bases and J by 0 bases. The CDR3 coding sequence is TGTGCCAGCAGCGATAGCGGGATAAGCTCCTACAATGAGCAGTTCTTC. Protein product: CASSDSGISSYNEQFF.

The V and J genes are TRBV21-1 and TRBJ1-1. TRBV21-1 is a documented pseudogene. The CDR3 is 16 amino acids. The CDR3 DNA is TGTGCCAGCAGCACCCGCCCAGAGGGAAAGAACACTGAAGCTTTCTTT. Translating gives CASSTRPEGKNTEAFF.

This chain links TRBV4-1 with TRBJ2-5; tentatively, D is TRBD1 (6 bases). V lost 4 bases to trimming and J lost 4 bases, with 19 bases between them. CDR1 is MGHRA and CDR2 is YSYEKL in the germline V gene. The CDR3 totals 16 residues. CDR3 in DNA: TGCGCCAGCAGCCCTGAGGGGGTGGGACCGCGAGAGACCCAGTACTTC. It codes for CASSPEGVGPRETQYF.

This clone was picked up one time. The chain is built from TRBV5-1 and TRBJ2-3; 12 nucleotides match TRBD2. Germline V CDR1 and CDR2: SGHRS, YFSETQ. The CDR3 totals 17 residues. The junction had 5 bases not matched to a gene; V was cut back by 1 base and J by 2 bases. DNA of the CDR3: TGCGCCAGCAGCTTGAGTTCTAGCGGGGGGGACACAGATACGCAGTATTTT. This translates into CASSLSSSGGDTDTQYF. Full variable domain (remainder filled in from reference TRBV5-1 and TRBJ2-3): KAGVTQTPRYLIKTRGQQVTLSCSPISGHRSVSWYQQTPGQGLQFLFEYFSETQRNKGNFPGRFSGRQFSNSRSEMNVSTLELGDSALYLCASSLSSSGGDTDTQYFGPGTRLTVL.

The chain recombines TRBV5-8 with TRBJ1-1, with D perhaps matching TRBD1 (5 bases). CDR3 length: 19 amino acids. The V gene lost 0 bases and the J gene lost 11 bases, with 32 bases spanning the gap. Germline V CDR1 and CDR2: SGHTS, YDEGEE. The DNA for the CDR3 is TGTGCCAGCAGCTTGGGCGGGGCATCGGGCCCACATCGAACCCTCGAGGCTTTCTTT. This encodes CASSLGGASGPHRTLEAFF.

The V call is TRBV15, the J call TRBJ1-5, with 8 bases lining up with TRBD1. The V segment lost 6 bases and the J segment 6 bases; nucleotides outside the gene matches: 7. Germline V gene sequence: CDR1 LNHNV, CDR2 YYDKDF (reference sequence). The length of the CDR3 is 14 residues. CDR3 sequence (DNA): TGTGCCACCAGGTTGCAGGGGGCAGGTCAGCCCCAGCATTTT. Translated: CATRLQGAGQPQHF.

The chain joins TRBV11-2 to TRBJ1-1, with D perhaps matching TRBD1 (5 bases). Per the germline V gene, CDR1 is SGHAT and CDR2 is FQNNGV. The CDR3 covers 17 residues. V lost 3 bases to trimming and J lost 3 bases, with 20 bases between them. CDR3 nucleotide sequence: TGTGCCAGCAGCTTGGACTTTTGGGGCGCGGGGGACACTGAAGCTTTCTTT. The encoded protein is CASSLDFWGAGDTEAFF.

This chain joins TRBV4-2 and TRBJ2-2, with 9 positions matching TRBD1. The J segment lost 7 bases and the V segment lost 0 bases, leaving 6 bases of the junction unmatched. CDR1 and CDR2 (germline): LGHNA, YNFKEQ. The CDR3 totals 16 residues. The CDR3 coding sequence is TGTGCCAGCAGCCAAGATTCACAGGGGGCTGTCGGGGAGCTGTTTTTT. It codes for CASSQDSQGAVGELFF.

J is TRBJ2-2 and V is TRBV9; no clear D. Germline CDR1 reads SGDLS; CDR2 reads YYNGEE. Trimming removed 3 bases at V and 0 bases at J, with 12 bases between. The CDR3 has 16 amino acids. CDR3 residues: CASSALPVPNTGELFF. The CDR3 DNA reads as TGTGCCAGCAGCGCCTTGCCGGTCCCGAACACCGGGGAGCTGTTTTTT.

V usage is TRBV29-1 and J usage is TRBJ1-2; 9 nucleotides agree with TRBD1. The CDR3 extends over 14 amino acids. V gave up 3 bases and J gave up 3 bases; unmatched junction bases: 5. CDR1 SQVTM and CDR2 ANQGSEA come from the germline V gene. The CDR3 sequence: CSVEGTGIDYGYTF. CDR3 sequence (DNA): TGCAGCGTTGAGGGGACAGGGATAGACTATGGCTACACCTTC.

The chain uses TRBV5-1 and TRBJ1-4; 8 bases are a match to TRBD1. Germline assignment: CDR1 SGHRS and CDR2 YFSETQ. The CDR3 length is 16 residues. After removal of 0 bases from V and 7 bases from J, the junction contained 8 bases not matched to a gene. CDR3 amino acids: CASSLGRQGKGEKLFF. CDR3 DNA sequence: TGCGCCAGCAGCTTGGGCCGACAGGGGAAGGGTGAAAAACTGTTTTTT. Variable domain in full (rest from reference TRBV5-1 and TRBJ1-4): KAGVTQTPRYLIKTRGQQVTLSCSPISGHRSVSWYQQTPGQGLQFLFEYFSETQRNKGNFPGRFSGRQFSNSRSEMNVSTLELGDSALYLCASSLGRQGKGEKLFFGSGTQLSVL.

V usage is TRBV28 and J usage is TRBJ1-4; D perhaps matches TRBD1 (5 bases). The CDR3 extends over 14 amino acids. The germline V gene encodes CDR1 MDHEN and CDR2 SYDVKM. V was trimmed by 3 bases and J by 7 bases, leaving 12 bases between them. CDR3 in DNA: TGTGCCAGCAGTTTGGGAGGGGCGGGTGAAAAACTGTTTTTT. Translation gives CASSLGGAGEKLFF.

V gene TRBV5-1 combines with J gene TRBJ1-5, with 10 bases lining up with TRBD1. The CDR3 has 15 amino acids. V was clipped by 4 bases and J by 7 bases; unmatched bases: 8. CDR1 is SGHRS and CDR2 is YFSETQ in the germline V gene. The CDR3 bases are TGCGCCAGCAGCCTCGCCGGGGGACAGGGGCAGCCCCAGCATTTT. This encodes CASSLAGGQGQPQHF.

This chain uses TRBV11-3 with TRBJ2-3; D is possibly TRBD2 (6 bases). This CDR3 has 18 amino acids. The germline V and J ends were trimmed by 6 bases and 2 bases, with 24 bases remaining between them. The germline V gene encodes CDR1 SGHNT and CDR2 YENEEA. The DNA of the CDR3 is TGTGCCAGCAGTCCAAGGGGAGGAGGGCCCCTACTCACAGATACGCAGTATTTT. This translates into CASSPRGGGPLLTDTQYF.

The chain joins TRBV6-6 to TRBJ1-2; no clear D gene. Germline V CDR1 and CDR2: MNHNY, SVGAGI (reference sequence). This CDR3 is 12 amino acids long. Trimming took off 0 bases at V and 4 bases at J, with 3 bases between the two ends. The CDR3: CASSYSAYGYTF. CDR3 DNA: TGTGCCAGCAGTTACTCGGCCTATGGCTACACCTTC.

The genes are TRBV30 and TRBJ1-2; TRBD1 agrees at 9 bases. V dropped 1 base and J dropped 8; count of bases not matched to a gene: 8. Germline CDR1 is GTSNPN and CDR2 is SVGIG (reference sequence). The CDR3 extends over 14 amino acids. The CDR3 sequence: CAWSATGTGNGYTF. The DNA of the CDR3 is TGTGCCTGGAGTGCTACCGGGACAGGGAACGGCTACACCTTC.

The chain is built from TRBV7-2 and TRBJ1-1; no clear D gene. The CDR3 has 13 residues. Deletions cut 2 bases from V and 1 base from J, with 5 bases between. Germline CDR1 reads SGHTA; CDR2 reads FQGNSA. The CDR3 DNA sequence: TGTGCCAGCAGCTTATCCGGGAACACTGAAGCTTTCTTT. Amino acid sequence: CASSLSGNTEAFF.